This T cell receptor (beta chain) was profiled in a study of blood T cell repertoires in COVID-19. CDR1 SGHRS and CDR2 YFSETQ come from the germline V gene. V lost 3 bases, J lost 6 bases, and 7 bases stayed unmatched. The CDR3 covers 15 residues. In the original analysis: By means of reference gene primer amplification, nucleated cell counts were estimated. Libraries were prepared by immunoSEQ multiplex PCR; TCRdb keeps only in-frame clonotypes and omits some of them. The V and J calls and clone size are taken from that table; D and trimming were inferred from the DNA. The sample shows 130,000 to 150,000 clones, more than 70% of them seen only once.

The sequenced sample consisted of peripheral blood. This sequence joins TRBV5-1 and TRBJ2-2, with TRBD2 matching over 8 bases. This clonotype originated in a man aged 45 to 65 with active or convalescent COVID-19. CDR3 amino acids: CASSSGRAFAGELFF. CDR3 coding DNA: TGCGCCAGCAGCTCCGGGAGGGCCTTCGCCGGGGAGCTGTTTTTT.